This entry features one T cell receptor beta chain sequence. Its cognate antigen is unknown. The identical CDR3 is also encoded by other nucleotide sequences in the sample. CDR3 size: 12 residues. CDR1 is MDHEN, CDR2 SYDVKM, per germline. Trimming removed 3 bases at V and 5 bases at J, with 7 bases between. Sequencing was performed with immunoSEQ multiplex PCR; in TCRdb, only in-frame clones are kept and a portion is missing. The sample shows fewer than 95,000 clones, about 92% of them seen only once. Researchers took blood at baseline, on cycle 4 day 1, and on cycle 7 day 1. The data were obtained in a study of OX40 agonist ivuxolimab in advanced cancers. Study in general: Dose-escalation patients suffered from hepatocellular carcinoma, melanoma, renal cell or head and neck cancer. Three individuals attained partial responses, comprising one hepatocellular carcinoma case and two cutaneous melanoma cases.

Study-wide points: Partial responders at 0.1-3.0 mg/kg showed near-lowest clonal expansion.

The gene calls are TRBV28 and TRBJ1-1; D remains unclear. The source is an adult with an advanced solid tumor such as melanoma, head and neck, liver or kidney cancer. Source: CD4+ or CD8+ T cells sorted from blood, taken in a trial of the OX40 agonist ivuxolimab. This CDR3 reads CASSFGITEAFF. Written as DNA, the CDR3 is TGTGCCAGCAGTTTTGGCATTACTGAAGCTTTCTTT. The full variable domain, rest sourced from reference TRBV28 and TRBJ1-1, is DVKVTQSSRYLVKRTGEKVFLECVQDMDHENMFWYRQDPGLGLRLIYFSYDVKMKEKGDIPEGYSVSREKKERFSLILESASTNQTSMYLCASSFGITEAFFGQGTRLTVV.